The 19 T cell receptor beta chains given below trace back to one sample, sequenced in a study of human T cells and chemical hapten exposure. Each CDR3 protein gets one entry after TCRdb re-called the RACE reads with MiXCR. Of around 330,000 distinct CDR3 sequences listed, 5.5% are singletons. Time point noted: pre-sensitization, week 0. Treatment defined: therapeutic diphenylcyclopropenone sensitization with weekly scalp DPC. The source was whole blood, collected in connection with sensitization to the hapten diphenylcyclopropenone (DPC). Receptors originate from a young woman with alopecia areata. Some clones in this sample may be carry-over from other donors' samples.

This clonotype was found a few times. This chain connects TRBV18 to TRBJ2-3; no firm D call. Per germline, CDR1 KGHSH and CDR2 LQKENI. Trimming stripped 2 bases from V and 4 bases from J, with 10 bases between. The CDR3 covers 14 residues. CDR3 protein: CASSPGDRADTQYF. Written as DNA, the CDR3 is TGTGCCAGCTCACCAGGGGATAGAGCAGATACGCAGTATTTT.

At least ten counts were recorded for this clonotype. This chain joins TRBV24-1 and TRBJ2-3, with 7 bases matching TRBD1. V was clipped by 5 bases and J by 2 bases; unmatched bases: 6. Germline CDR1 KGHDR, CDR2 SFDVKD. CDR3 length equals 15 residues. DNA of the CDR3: TGTGCCACCAGTGTCCGGGACAGTTACACAGATACGCAGTATTTT. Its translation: CATSVRDSYTDTQYF.

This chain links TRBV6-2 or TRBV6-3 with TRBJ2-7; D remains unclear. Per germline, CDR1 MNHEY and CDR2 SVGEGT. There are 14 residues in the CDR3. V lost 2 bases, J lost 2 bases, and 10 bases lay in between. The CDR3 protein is CASSYPDPAYEQYF. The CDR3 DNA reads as TGTGCCAGCAGTTACCCGGACCCAGCCTACGAGCAGTACTTC.

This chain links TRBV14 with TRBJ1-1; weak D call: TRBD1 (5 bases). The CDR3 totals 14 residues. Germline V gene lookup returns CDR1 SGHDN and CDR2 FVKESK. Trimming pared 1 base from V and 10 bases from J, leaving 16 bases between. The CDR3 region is CASSQVGTLVGAFF. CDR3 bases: TGTGCCAGCAGCCAAGTCGGGACTTTGGTAGGAGCTTTCTTT.

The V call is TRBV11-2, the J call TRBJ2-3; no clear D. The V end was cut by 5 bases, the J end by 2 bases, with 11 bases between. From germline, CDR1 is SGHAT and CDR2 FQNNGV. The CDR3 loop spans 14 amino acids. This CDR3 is CASSPIAPTDTQYF. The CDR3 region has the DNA TGTGCCAGCAGCCCCATCGCCCCCACAGATACGCAGTATTTT.

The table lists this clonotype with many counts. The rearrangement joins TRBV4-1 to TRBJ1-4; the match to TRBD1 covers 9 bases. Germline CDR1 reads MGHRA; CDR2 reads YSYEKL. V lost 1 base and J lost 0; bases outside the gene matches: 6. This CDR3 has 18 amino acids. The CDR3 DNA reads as TGCGCCAGCAGCCAAGGTACAGGGGGCGCGGCAACTAATGAAAAACTGTTTTTT. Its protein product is CASSQGTGGAATNEKLFF.

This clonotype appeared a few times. In nucleotides, the CDR3 is TGTGCAAGTCGCGACCGGGACAGGGGAAATGAGCAGTTCTTC. Its protein is CASRDRDRGNEQFF. The chain carries TRBV12-2 and TRBJ2-1; TRBD1 is taken as the D call from the table, unchecked against the DNA. TRBV12-2 is a documented pseudogene. The CDR3 loop spans 14 amino acids.

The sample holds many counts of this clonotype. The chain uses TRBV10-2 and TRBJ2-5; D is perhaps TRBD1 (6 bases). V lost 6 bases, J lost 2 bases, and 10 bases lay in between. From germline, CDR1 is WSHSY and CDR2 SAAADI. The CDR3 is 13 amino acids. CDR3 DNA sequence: TGCGCCAGCAGAGCAGGGGAACAAGAGACCCAGTACTTC. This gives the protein CASRAGEQETQYF.

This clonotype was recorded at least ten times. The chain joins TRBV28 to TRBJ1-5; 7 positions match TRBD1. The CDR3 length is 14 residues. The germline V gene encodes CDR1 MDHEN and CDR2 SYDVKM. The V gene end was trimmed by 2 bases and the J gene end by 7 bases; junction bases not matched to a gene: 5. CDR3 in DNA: TGTGCCAGCAGTTTACCGCACAGGGGCCAGCCCCAGCATTTT. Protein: CASSLPHRGQPQHF.

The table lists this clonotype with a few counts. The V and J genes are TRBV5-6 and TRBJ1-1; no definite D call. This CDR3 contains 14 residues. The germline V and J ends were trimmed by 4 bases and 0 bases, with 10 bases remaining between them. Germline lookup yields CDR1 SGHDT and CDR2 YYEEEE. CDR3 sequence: CASSASLVNTEAFF. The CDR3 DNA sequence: TGTGCCAGCAGCGCCAGCCTAGTGAACACTGAAGCTTTCTTT.

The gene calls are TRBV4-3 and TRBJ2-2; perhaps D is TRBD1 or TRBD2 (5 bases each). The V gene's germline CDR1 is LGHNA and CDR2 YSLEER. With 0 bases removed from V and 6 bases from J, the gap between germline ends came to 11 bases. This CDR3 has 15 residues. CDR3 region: CASSQDIGAAGELFF. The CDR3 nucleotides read TGCGCCAGCAGCCAAGATATCGGGGCCGCCGGGGAGCTGTTTTTT.

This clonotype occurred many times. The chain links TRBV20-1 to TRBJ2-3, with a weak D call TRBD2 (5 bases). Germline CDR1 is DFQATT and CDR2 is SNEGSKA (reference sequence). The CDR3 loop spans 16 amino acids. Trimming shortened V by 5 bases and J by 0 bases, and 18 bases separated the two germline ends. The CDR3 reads CSADHRLPTSTDTQYF. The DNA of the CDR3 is TGCAGTGCTGACCACCGACTACCGACTAGCACAGATACGCAGTATTTT.

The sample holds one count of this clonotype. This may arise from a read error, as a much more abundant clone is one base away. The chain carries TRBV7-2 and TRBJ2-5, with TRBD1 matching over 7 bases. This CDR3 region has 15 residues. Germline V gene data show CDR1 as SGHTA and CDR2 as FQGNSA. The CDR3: CASSLVGQVQDTQYF. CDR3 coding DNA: TGTGCCAGCAGCCTGGTAGGACAGGTCCAAGATACCCAGTACTTC.

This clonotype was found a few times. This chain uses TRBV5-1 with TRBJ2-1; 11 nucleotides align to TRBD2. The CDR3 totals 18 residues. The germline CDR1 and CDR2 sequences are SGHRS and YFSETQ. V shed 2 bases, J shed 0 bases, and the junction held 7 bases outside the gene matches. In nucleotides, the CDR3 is TGCGCCAGCAGCTTAACTAGCGGGGGACCGAGCTCCTACAATGAGCAGTTCTTC. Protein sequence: CASSLTSGGPSSYNEQFF.

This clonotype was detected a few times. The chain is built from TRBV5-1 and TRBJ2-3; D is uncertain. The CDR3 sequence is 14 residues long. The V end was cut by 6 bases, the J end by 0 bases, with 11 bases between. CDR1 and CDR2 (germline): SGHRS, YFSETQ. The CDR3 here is CASTERRSTDTQYF. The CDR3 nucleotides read TGCGCCAGCACCGAGCGACGAAGCACAGATACGCAGTATTTT.

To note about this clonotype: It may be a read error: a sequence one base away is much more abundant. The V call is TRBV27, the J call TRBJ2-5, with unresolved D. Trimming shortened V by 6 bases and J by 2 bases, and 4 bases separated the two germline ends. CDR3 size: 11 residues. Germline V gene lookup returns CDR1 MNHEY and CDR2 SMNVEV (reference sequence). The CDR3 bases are TGTGCCAGCAGGCAGCAAGAGACCCAGTACTTC. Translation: CASRQQETQYF.

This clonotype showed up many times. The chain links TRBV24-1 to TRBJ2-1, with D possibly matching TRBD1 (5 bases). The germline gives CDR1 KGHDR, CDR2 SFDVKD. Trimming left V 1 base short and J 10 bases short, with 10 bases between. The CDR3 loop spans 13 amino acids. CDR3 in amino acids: CATSDFSGSEQFF. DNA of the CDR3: TGTGCCACCAGTGATTTTTCAGGGTCCGAGCAGTTCTTC.

The CDR3 spells CSASKLAGHDSTDTQYF. Here the CDR3 DNA reads TGCAGTGCTAGTAAGCTAGCGGGACACGATAGCACAGATACGCAGTATTTT. The V call is TRBV20-1, the J call TRBJ2-3; TRBD2 agrees at 9 bases. V trimming: 3 bases; J trimming: 0 bases; junction bases outside the gene matches: 10. This CDR3 is 17 amino acids long. Germline-derived CDR1 and CDR2 are DFQATT and SNEGSKA (reference sequence).

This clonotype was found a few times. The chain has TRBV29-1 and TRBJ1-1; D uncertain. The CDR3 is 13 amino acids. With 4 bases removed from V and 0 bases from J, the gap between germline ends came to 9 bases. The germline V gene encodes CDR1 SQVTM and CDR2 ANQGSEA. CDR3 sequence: CSVVQALNTEAFF. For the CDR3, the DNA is TGCAGCGTTGTGCAGGCCCTGAACACTGAAGCTTTCTTT. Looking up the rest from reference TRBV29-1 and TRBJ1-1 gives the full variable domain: SAVISQKPSRDICQRGTSLTIQCQVDSQVTMMFWYRQQPGQSLTLIATANQGSEATYESGFVIDKFPISRPNLTFSTLTVSNMSPEDSSIYLCSVVQALNTEAFFGQGTRLTVV.